This note documents a single TCR beta chain sequence. Its antigen is as yet unknown. The data derive from a study of cytomegalovirus exposure and HLA in healthy donors. Study-level information: Out of approximately 170 million T cells, an earlier analysis found more than 95 million unique TCR beta sequences in total. Caucasian-associated ancestry cluster membership applied to approximately 80% of around 400 genotyped donors.

V lost 6 bases to trimming and J lost 0 bases, with 13 bases between them. The CDR3 length is 15 residues. The germline V gene encodes CDR1 SGHRS and CDR2 YFSETQ. A multiplex PCR was run with 60 Vbeta primers and 13 Jbeta primers. Produced via immunoSEQ multiplex PCR; TCRdb's table is partial and in-frame only. Here the sample spans more than 150,000 clones, roughly four fifths being singletons. Findings and caveats of the study: There were approximately 150 TCR beta chains listed as cytomegalovirus-associated.

J is TRBJ2-1 and V is TRBV5-1; D is unclear. The material sequenced was PBMCs. The receptor's source is a woman aged 18-29 years in good health and CMV-seronegative. CDR3 DNA: TGCGCCAGCACAAAGCTCGCGAGCTCCTACAATGAGCAGTTCTTC. It codes for CASTKLASSYNEQFF.